A selection of T cell receptor beta chains follows, all from one sample in a study of T cells in Graves' hyperthyroidism and ophthalmopathy. TCRdb used MiXCR to reprocess the multiplex PCR reads, holding one entry per CDR3 protein. This sample has more than 500,000 distinct CDR3 sequences, with under 60% found just once. The sequenced material came from peripheral blood or thyroid tissue (not recorded which). Receptors originate from an adult woman with Graves' disease, either hyperthyroidism or ophthalmopathy (not recorded which). The CDR3 runs from the conserved cysteine through the conserved F or W. D genes are given only for firm matches. Clone size is shown for a subset of rows, as once, few, many or a class of expanded clone.

TRBJ1-2 TRBV19 TRBD1 - CASSRRTGGSAGYTF TGTGCCAGTAGTCGACGTACAGGGGGCTCGGCTGGCTACACCTTC
TRBJ2-7 TRBV20-1 - many CSAHHRDLTYEQYF TGCAGTGCTCACCACCGGGACTTAACCTACGAGCAGTACTTC
TRBJ2-7 TRBV6-6 - - CASSYSGGGEQYF TGTGCCAGCAGTTACTCGGGGGGCGGCGAGCAGTACTTC
TRBJ2-3 TRBV15 - - CATSRKERGTDTQYF TGTGCCACCAGCAGAAAAGAACGGGGTACAGATACGCAGTATTTT
TRBJ2-7 TRBV20-1 TRBD2 - CSASFSGRVSEQYF TGCAGTGCTAGTTTTAGCGGGAGGGTATCCGAGCAGTACTTC
TRBJ1-6 TRBV13 - - CASSLAGRAGSPLHF TGTGCCAGCAGCTTGGCCGGTAGGGCGGGATCACCCCTCCACTTT
TRBJ1-5 TRBV2 - once CASIRDTNQPQHF TGTGCCAGTATTAGGGACACCAATCAGCCCCAGCATTTT
TRBJ2-7 TRBV29-1 - - CSVEDSGLAYEQYF TGCAGCGTTGAAGATTCGGGGTTGGCGTACGAGCAGTACTTC
TRBJ2-7 TRBV28 - many CASSVLLGNYEQYF TGTGCCAGCAGCGTTCTACTAGGTAACTACGAGCAGTACTTC
TRBJ2-7 TRBV5-6 TRBD2 - CASSGLAGRTYEQYF TGTGCCAGCAGCGGGCTAGCGGGGAGGACCTACGAGCAGTACTTC
TRBJ2-2 TRBV20-1 - - CSARGTGELFF TGCAGTGCTAGGGGAACAGGGGAGCTGTTTTTT
TRBJ2-7 TRBV5-1 - many CASSLTGTQHEQYF TGCGCCAGCAGCTTAACCGGGACTCAGCACGAGCAGTACTTC
TRBJ1-2 TRBV20-1 - - CSAAETNYGYTF TGCAGTGCTGCAGAGACTAACTATGGCTACACCTTC
TRBJ2-7 TRBV9 - many CASSPLLLAEQYF TGTGCCAGCAGCCCCCTACTCCTAGCGGAGCAGTACTTC
TRBJ2-2 TRBV11-2 TRBD2 - CASSLRARGGDTGELVF TGTGCCAGCAGCTTGCGAGCTCGGGGGGGAGACACCGGGGAGCTGGTTTTT
TRBJ2-2 TRBV5-1 - many CASREVAQTGELFF TGCGCCAGCAGGGAGGTAGCGCAGACCGGGGAGCTGTTTTTT
TRBJ2-5 TRBV15 TRBD1 - CATSTDRGQGETQYF TGTGCCACCAGCACGGACAGGGGGCAGGGGGAGACCCAGTACTTC
TRBJ1-5 TRBV7-6 TRBD1 - CASSLVPDRFSNQPQHF TGTGCCAGCAGCTTAGTACCGGACAGGTTTAGCAATCAGCCCCAGCATTTT
TRBJ2-5 TRBV7-8 TRBD2 many CASSNRTGTGGETQYF TGTGCCAGCAGCAACCGCACCGGGACGGGGGGAGAGACCCAGTACTTC
TRBJ2-5 TRBV2 - many CASTVSRNAKETQYF TGTGCCAGCACCGTCTCGCGGAACGCGAAAGAGACCCAGTACTTC
TRBJ1-5 TRBV7-7 - once CASSYGPDQPQHF TGTGCCAGCAGTTACGGGCCGGATCAGCCCCAGCATTTT
TRBJ2-7 TRBV18 - few CASSLTRQDYEQYF TGTGCCAGCTCACTCACCCGACAGGACTACGAGCAGTACTTC
TRBJ1-1 TRBV4-1 - many CASSQEVRGTEAFF TGCGCCAGCAGCCAAGAAGTTCGGGGCACTGAAGCTTTCTTT
TRBJ1-5 TRBV10-3 - - CAISGKKWASYSNQPQHF TGTGCCATCAGTGGGAAAAAGTGGGCCAGCTATAGCAATCAGCCCCAGCATTTT
TRBJ1-2 TRBV2 - - CASSEGVRTYGYTF TGTGCCAGCAGTGAGGGGGTTAGGACCTATGGCTACACCTTC
TRBJ1-2 TRBV5-1 - many CASSPTGSGYTF TGCGCCAGCAGCCCCACGGGGTCTGGCTACACCTTC
TRBJ1-2 TRBV5-1 TRBD1 many CASSSGTGIYGYTF TGCGCCAGCAGCTCTGGGACAGGGATATATGGCTACACCTTC
TRBJ1-3 TRBV20-1 - many CSARSGTSGNTIYF TGCAGTGCCAGATCCGGGACGTCCGGAAACACCATATATTTT
TRBJ1-5 TRBV9 - - CASSPRATAAETQHF TGTGCCAGCAGCCCGCGGGCCACGGCAGCAGAGACCCAGCATTTT
TRBJ1-2 TRBV30 TRBD1 many CAWNDRRWDSGYTF TGTGCCTGGAATGACAGGCGGTGGGACAGTGGCTACACCTTC
TRBJ2-7 TRBV29-1 TRBD1 - CSVGRDRGTGDHEQYF TGCAGCGTTGGGCGGGACAGAGGGACAGGGGATCACGAGCAGTACTTC
TRBJ1-6 TRBV7-8 TRBD1 once CASSLTHGTGSYNSPLHF TGTGCCAGCAGCCTGACGCACGGGACAGGGTCCTATAATTCACCCCTCCACTTT
TRBJ1-5 TRBV20-1 - - CSASSKPGGEQPQHF TGCAGTGCCAGCAGTAAACCGGGGGGGGAACAGCCCCAGCATTTT
TRBJ2-5 TRBV7-2 - - CASSWTLKETQYF TGTGCCAGCAGCTGGACCTTAAAAGAGACCCAGTACTTC
TRBJ2-7 TRBV4-1 - - CASSHGNADSYEQYF TGCGCCAGCAGCCATGGAAATGCCGACTCCTACGAGCAGTACTTC
TRBJ1-1 TRBV20-1 TRBD1 - CSATRGRTTEAFF TGCAGTGCTACCAGGGGGCGTACCACTGAAGCTTTCTTT
TRBJ2-6 TRBV5-5 - many CASRVQLGSGANVLTF TGTGCCAGCAGGGTACAGCTTGGCTCTGGGGCCAACGTCCTGACTTTC
TRBJ2-2 TRBV2 TRBD2 - CASNVREGTELFF TGTGCCAGCAATGTACGGGAGGGGACGGAGCTGTTTTTT